This entry concerns a single T cell receptor beta chain. Antigen: not known. Per the authors' pipeline: Junction-only sequences without quality scores came from ImmunoSEQ, so filtering differed. The table came from immunoSEQ multiplex PCR; TCRdb's copy has only in-frame clones and leaves some out. V and J calls and clone size come straight from that table; D and trimming were deduced from the DNA. The profile shows over 2 million clones, 85% to 95% of them singletons. The CDR3 runs 15 residues. V gave up 4 bases and J gave up 5 bases; unmatched junction bases: 7. CDR1 and CDR2 (germline): WNHNN, SYGVQD (reference sequence). The sample is drawn from a study of shared clonotypes between healthy human individuals. Naive CD8 cells lacked CD45RO, underwent positive selection for CCR7 and left out terminally differentiated effector memory CD45RA+ cells. Findings of the study overall: Clonotypes that were shared across a handful of donors made up around 5% of naive CD4 clonotypes.

The TCR sequence derives from a man between 18 and 29 years old in good health. The chain is built from TRBV10-1 and TRBJ1-1, with 10 bases identical to TRBD1. Sequences were obtained from naive CD8+ T cells sorted from blood. In DNA form, the CDR3 reads TGCGCCAGCAGTGCGACAGGGGGCGCGGGGACTGAAGCTTTCTTT. Residues: CASSATGGAGTEAFF.